This paragraph covers one T cell receptor (beta chain) sequence. Its target is not known. This sample is drawn from a study of T cell responses to AZD1222 COVID-19 vaccine. Using immunoSEQ multiplex PCR, the repertoire was profiled, and TCRdb retains in-frame clones only, with some absent. The sample contains 95,000 to 130,000 clones, 93% of which appear only once. The V and J ends lost 5 bases and 6 bases respectively, with 11 bases between them. Germline V gene data show CDR1 as SGHNT and CDR2 as YENEEA. The CDR3 has 12 amino acids. Study-level points and caveats: No day 14 peak samples; only post-peak repertoires were characterized. Most donors were white British and more were female, and clonal diversity was possibly underestimated.

The starting material was peripheral blood, obtained on day 0 of AZD1222 vaccination. The receptor was derived from an adult in good health. This rearrangement joins TRBV11-3 to TRBJ2-7; D remains unclear. The CDR3 loop reads CASSPISCEQYF. CDR3 in DNA: TGTGCCAGCAGCCCGATTTCGTGCGAGCAGTACTTC. Supplemented by reference TRBV11-3 and TRBJ2-7, the full variable domain reads EAGVVQSPRYKIIEKKQPVAFWCNPISGHNTLYWYLQNLGQGPELLIRYENEEAVDDSQLPKDRFSAERLKGVDSTLKIQPAELGDSAVYLCASSPISCEQYFGPGTRLTVT.